A selection of T cell receptor beta chains follows, all from one sample in a study of blood T cell repertoires in COVID-19. This table comes from immunoSEQ multiplex PCR, and its TCRdb copy is limited to in-frame clones, with some not included. The sample lists about 150,000 clones; under 95% were seen once. The sequencing input was peripheral blood. These receptors were collected from a man aged 50 to 59 with acute or convalescent COVID-19. The CDR3 runs from the conserved cysteine through the conserved F or W. A D gene is named only where the DNA matches it firmly. Part of the rows lack a size; the others show once, few, many or a class for expanded clones.

v_call: TRBV18; d_call: .; j_call: TRBJ2-3; clone_size: .; cdr3_aa: CASSPPSKNTQYF; cdr3_nt: TGTGCCAGCTCACCACCGTCTAAGAATACGCAGTATTTT
v_call: TRBV6-2/TRBV6-3; d_call: TRBD1; j_call: TRBJ1-2; clone_size: .; cdr3_aa: CASSRDRAGYGYTF; cdr3_nt: TGTGCCAGCAGCCGGGACAGGGCTGGCTATGGCTACACCTTC
v_call: TRBV6-5; d_call: .; j_call: TRBJ1-1; clone_size: .; cdr3_aa: CASRAGRNTEAFF; cdr3_nt: TGTGCCAGCAGGGCGGGGCGGAACACTGAAGCTTTCTTT
v_call: TRBV6-2/TRBV6-3; d_call: .; j_call: TRBJ2-3; clone_size: .; cdr3_aa: CASSYSGGGGEDTQYF; cdr3_nt: TGTGCCAGCAGTTACTCGGGCGGAGGAGGGGAGGATACGCAGTATTTT
v_call: TRBV6-5; d_call: .; j_call: TRBJ2-1; clone_size: .; cdr3_aa: CASSYDRAGYNEQFF; cdr3_nt: TGTGCCAGCAGTTACGACAGGGCGGGGTACAATGAGCAGTTCTTC
v_call: TRBV30; d_call: .; j_call: TRBJ2-2; clone_size: .; cdr3_aa: CAWNRVNTGELFF; cdr3_nt: TGTGCCTGGAACAGGGTCAACACCGGGGAGCTGTTTTTT
v_call: TRBV7-2; d_call: .; j_call: TRBJ2-7; clone_size: .; cdr3_aa: CASANSYEQYF; cdr3_nt: TGTGCCAGCGCGAACTCCTACGAGCAGTACTTC
v_call: TRBV4-1; d_call: TRBD1; j_call: TRBJ1-5; clone_size: .; cdr3_aa: CASSPRTGRNMDQPQHF; cdr3_nt: TGCGCCAGCAGCCCCAGGACAGGGCGAAACATGGATCAGCCCCAGCATTTT
v_call: TRBV11-2; d_call: TRBD2; j_call: TRBJ2-1; clone_size: .; cdr3_aa: CASSFHLRLAGPYNEQFF; cdr3_nt: TGTGCCAGCAGCTTTCACCTTAGACTAGCGGGGCCTTACAATGAGCAGTTCTTC
v_call: TRBV9; d_call: .; j_call: TRBJ1-3; clone_size: .; cdr3_aa: CASSPGIYSGNTIYF; cdr3_nt: TGTGCCAGCAGCCCAGGGATCTACTCTGGAAACACCATATATTTT
v_call: TRBV3-1/TRBV3-2; d_call: .; j_call: TRBJ2-5; clone_size: .; cdr3_aa: CASSPTGSGTQYF; cdr3_nt: TGTGCCAGCAGCCCTACAGGGAGCGGGACCCAGTACTTC
v_call: TRBV11-2; d_call: .; j_call: TRBJ2-7; clone_size: few; cdr3_aa: CASSLDLSSYEQYF; cdr3_nt: TGTGCCAGCAGCTTAGATCTTAGCTCCTACGAGCAGTACTTC
v_call: TRBV5-1; d_call: .; j_call: TRBJ2-5; clone_size: .; cdr3_aa: CASSRSKITGETQYF; cdr3_nt: TGCGCCAGCAGCCGTTCCAAAATCACGGGGGAGACCCAGTACTTC
v_call: TRBV28; d_call: .; j_call: TRBJ1-1; clone_size: .; cdr3_aa: CASRENLNTEAFF; cdr3_nt: TGTGCCAGCAGGGAGAACCTGAACACTGAAGCTTTCTTT
v_call: TRBV25-1; d_call: TRBD2; j_call: TRBJ2-1; clone_size: few; cdr3_aa: CASSGTLAGGRAYNEQFF; cdr3_nt: TGTGCCAGCAGTGGGACCCTAGCGGGGGGGCGGGCCTACAATGAGCAGTTCTTC
v_call: TRBV7-2; d_call: .; j_call: TRBJ1-3; clone_size: .; cdr3_aa: CASSYKPSGNTIYF; cdr3_nt: TGTGCCAGCAGCTATAAGCCCTCTGGAAACACCATATATTTT
v_call: TRBV7-9; d_call: .; j_call: TRBJ2-5; clone_size: .; cdr3_aa: CASTTFRARREETQYF; cdr3_nt: TGTGCCAGCACCACATTTCGAGCGAGGAGGGAAGAGACCCAGTACTTC
v_call: TRBV4-2; d_call: .; j_call: TRBJ1-3; clone_size: once; cdr3_aa: CASSQDRDSGNTIYF; cdr3_nt: TGTGCCAGCAGCCAAGACAGGGACTCTGGAAACACCATATATTTT
v_call: TRBV20-1; d_call: .; j_call: TRBJ1-2; clone_size: .; cdr3_aa: CSASILIVNYGYTF; cdr3_nt: TGCAGTGCTAGTATTCTGATAGTTAACTATGGCTACACCTTC
v_call: TRBV3-1/TRBV3-2; d_call: .; j_call: TRBJ1-4; clone_size: .; cdr3_aa: CASSLSGGAAGEKLFF; cdr3_nt: TGTGCCAGCAGCCTCTCCGGGGGAGCAGCGGGTGAAAAACTGTTTTTT
v_call: TRBV6-5; d_call: .; j_call: TRBJ2-6; clone_size: .; cdr3_aa: CASSYSLSTGANVLTF; cdr3_nt: TGTGCCAGCAGTTACTCTTTGAGCACTGGGGCCAACGTCCTGACTTTC
v_call: TRBV7-3; d_call: TRBD2; j_call: TRBJ2-3; clone_size: .; cdr3_aa: CASSSLTFSGSGADTQYF; cdr3_nt: TGTGCCAGCAGCTCTTTGACGTTTAGCGGGAGTGGGGCAGATACGCAGTATTTT
v_call: TRBV7-2; d_call: TRBD1; j_call: TRBJ2-2; clone_size: .; cdr3_aa: CASSSGTGYTGELFF; cdr3_nt: TGTGCCAGCAGCTCCGGGACAGGGTACACCGGGGAGCTGTTTTTT
v_call: TRBV29-1; d_call: .; j_call: TRBJ2-2; clone_size: .; cdr3_aa: CSTKQGTNTGELFF; cdr3_nt: TGCAGCACTAAACAGGGGACTAACACCGGGGAGCTGTTTTTT
v_call: TRBV6-5; d_call: .; j_call: TRBJ2-7; clone_size: .; cdr3_aa: CASSYSTGGAYEQYF; cdr3_nt: TGTGCCAGCAGTTACTCGACGGGTGGTGCCTACGAGCAGTACTTC
v_call: TRBV3-1/TRBV3-2; d_call: TRBD2; j_call: TRBJ2-1; clone_size: .; cdr3_aa: CASSQDLTSGKNEQFF; cdr3_nt: TGTGCCAGCAGCCAAGATCTAACTAGCGGGAAGAATGAGCAGTTCTTC
v_call: TRBV7-3; d_call: .; j_call: TRBJ2-2; clone_size: .; cdr3_aa: CASSLGTTTNTGELFF; cdr3_nt: TGTGCCAGCAGCTTAGGTACAACCACGAACACCGGGGAGCTGTTTTTT
v_call: TRBV6-6; d_call: .; j_call: TRBJ1-2; clone_size: .; cdr3_aa: CASSQGTGYGYTF; cdr3_nt: TGTGCCAGCAGCCAGGGGACGGGCTATGGCTACACCTTC
v_call: TRBV5-1; d_call: .; j_call: TRBJ2-7; clone_size: once; cdr3_aa: CASNPDSNYEQYF; cdr3_nt: TGCGCCAGCAATCCGGACAGTAACTACGAGCAGTACTTC
v_call: TRBV7-2; d_call: .; j_call: TRBJ1-1; clone_size: .; cdr3_aa: CASSLINLGQGYTEAFF; cdr3_nt: TGTGCCAGCAGCTTAATAAATTTAGGCCAGGGCTACACTGAAGCTTTCTTT
v_call: TRBV7-2; d_call: .; j_call: TRBJ1-5; clone_size: .; cdr3_aa: CATTRGPGFDQPQHF; cdr3_nt: TGTGCCACTACCCGGGGTCCGGGGTTTGATCAGCCCCAGCATTTT
v_call: TRBV6-6; d_call: .; j_call: TRBJ1-4; clone_size: .; cdr3_aa: CASTADTTNEKLFF; cdr3_nt: TGTGCCAGCACCGCAGACACCACTAATGAAAAACTGTTTTTT
v_call: TRBV24-1; d_call: TRBD1; j_call: TRBJ2-7; clone_size: .; cdr3_aa: CATSDPRDSYEQYF; cdr3_nt: TGTGCCACCAGTGACCCCCGGGACAGCTACGAGCAGTACTTC
v_call: TRBV7-2; d_call: TRBD1; j_call: TRBJ1-1; clone_size: .; cdr3_aa: CASSMRTGGSVNTEAFF; cdr3_nt: TGTGCCAGCAGCATGAGGACAGGGGGGAGCGTGAACACTGAAGCTTTCTTT
v_call: TRBV7-2; d_call: .; j_call: TRBJ1-2; clone_size: .; cdr3_aa: CASSLQGYDYGYTF; cdr3_nt: TGTGCCAGCAGCTTACAGGGGTACGACTATGGCTACACCTTC
v_call: TRBV19; d_call: TRBD1; j_call: TRBJ2-1; clone_size: .; cdr3_aa: CASSMGGTGSGNEQFF; cdr3_nt: TGTGCCAGTAGTATGGGTGGGACAGGGTCGGGCAATGAGCAGTTCTTC
v_call: TRBV19; d_call: .; j_call: TRBJ1-1; clone_size: .; cdr3_aa: CASTPTLNTEAFF; cdr3_nt: TGTGCCAGTACACCGACACTGAACACTGAAGCTTTCTTT
v_call: TRBV19; d_call: .; j_call: TRBJ2-7; clone_size: .; cdr3_aa: CASSIGPSDYEQYF; cdr3_nt: TGTGCCAGTAGTATAGGTCCTAGTGACTACGAGCAGTACTTC
v_call: TRBV14; d_call: TRBD2; j_call: TRBJ2-3; clone_size: .; cdr3_aa: CASSVRTSGVTSTDTQYF; cdr3_nt: TGTGCCAGCAGCGTACGGACTAGCGGGGTTACCAGCACAGATACGCAGTATTTT
v_call: TRBV27; d_call: .; j_call: TRBJ1-6; clone_size: .; cdr3_aa: CASSQRQVINSPLHF; cdr3_nt: TGTGCCAGCAGTCAGAGACAGGTTATTAATTCACCCCTCCACTTT
v_call: TRBV18; d_call: .; j_call: TRBJ2-7; clone_size: .; cdr3_aa: CASSPLTDSYEQYF; cdr3_nt: TGTGCCAGCTCACCACTTACAGACTCCTACGAGCAGTACTTC
v_call: TRBV5-1; d_call: .; j_call: TRBJ2-1; clone_size: .; cdr3_aa: CASSLSGNEQFF; cdr3_nt: TGCGCCAGCAGCTTGTCCGGGAATGAGCAGTTCTTC
v_call: TRBV27; d_call: TRBD1; j_call: TRBJ1-5; clone_size: .; cdr3_aa: CASSSTGTAFHPQHF; cdr3_nt: TGTGCCAGCAGTAGCACCGGGACAGCCTTTCATCCCCAGCATTTT
v_call: TRBV5-5; d_call: .; j_call: TRBJ2-2; clone_size: .; cdr3_aa: CASSIRQDWGTGELFF; cdr3_nt: TGTGCCAGCAGCATCCGACAGGATTGGGGCACCGGGGAGCTGTTTTTT
v_call: TRBV10-3; d_call: TRBD1; j_call: TRBJ1-2; clone_size: once; cdr3_aa: CAITAVGGGYGYTF; cdr3_nt: TGTGCCATCACGGCGGTAGGGGGCGGCTATGGCTACACCTTC
v_call: TRBV9; d_call: TRBD1; j_call: TRBJ1-1; clone_size: .; cdr3_aa: CASSAGPDRDNTEAFF; cdr3_nt: TGTGCCAGCAGCGCTGGTCCGGACAGGGACAACACTGAAGCTTTCTTT
v_call: TRBV4-2; d_call: TRBD1; j_call: TRBJ1-4; clone_size: .; cdr3_aa: CASSQDGTGTNEKLFF; cdr3_nt: TGTGCCAGCAGCCAAGATGGGACAGGGACTAATGAAAAACTGTTTTTT
v_call: TRBV13; d_call: TRBD1; j_call: TRBJ1-2; clone_size: once; cdr3_aa: CASSRGQVYGYTF; cdr3_nt: TGTGCCAGCAGCCGGGGACAGGTCTATGGCTACACCTTC
v_call: TRBV4-3; d_call: .; j_call: TRBJ1-2; clone_size: few; cdr3_aa: CASSLGHRIPNYGYTF; cdr3_nt: TGCGCCAGCAGTCTGGGGCACCGAATCCCTAACTATGGCTACACCTTC
v_call: TRBV10-3; d_call: .; j_call: TRBJ2-2; clone_size: once; cdr3_aa: CAISESLGNTGELFF; cdr3_nt: TGTGCCATCAGTGAGTCTCTTGGCAACACCGGGGAGCTGTTTTTT
v_call: TRBV5-5; d_call: .; j_call: TRBJ1-2; clone_size: .; cdr3_aa: CASSLSFDSRYGYAF; cdr3_nt: TGTGCCAGCAGCTTGAGTTTCGACAGTCGCTATGGCTACGCCTTC
v_call: TRBV19; d_call: .; j_call: TRBJ2-3; clone_size: .; cdr3_aa: CASRQLGTQYF; cdr3_nt: TGTGCCAGTAGACAGTTGGGTACGCAGTATTTT
v_call: TRBV29-1; d_call: TRBD2; j_call: TRBJ2-1; clone_size: .; cdr3_aa: CSGSGLAEYSYNEQFF; cdr3_nt: TGCAGCGGGTCGGGACTAGCGGAATACTCCTACAATGAGCAGTTCTTC
v_call: TRBV4-1; d_call: .; j_call: TRBJ2-5; clone_size: .; cdr3_aa: CASSQDLSPGTQYF; cdr3_nt: TGCGCCAGCAGCCAAGATCTCTCACCAGGGACCCAGTACTTC
v_call: TRBV6-5; d_call: TRBD2; j_call: TRBJ2-5; clone_size: .; cdr3_aa: CASDALAGVLETQYF; cdr3_nt: TGTGCCAGTGATGCTCTAGCGGGAGTTTTGGAGACCCAGTACTTC
v_call: TRBV4-1; d_call: TRBD1; j_call: TRBJ2-1; clone_size: .; cdr3_aa: CASSQVFGQDYNEQFF; cdr3_nt: TGCGCCAGCAGCCAAGTCTTCGGACAGGATTACAATGAGCAGTTCTTC
v_call: TRBV19; d_call: .; j_call: TRBJ1-5; clone_size: .; cdr3_aa: CASSIGGGSNQPQHF; cdr3_nt: TGTGCCAGTAGTATAGGAGGGGGAAGCAATCAGCCCCAGCATTTT
v_call: TRBV19; d_call: TRBD2; j_call: TRBJ2-3; clone_size: .; cdr3_aa: CASSYAGTSSDTQYF; cdr3_nt: TGTGCCAGTAGTTACGCCGGGACTAGCTCAGATACGCAGTATTTT
v_call: TRBV18; d_call: TRBD1; j_call: TRBJ1-3; clone_size: .; cdr3_aa: CASSPGQVSGNTIYF; cdr3_nt: TGTGCCAGCTCACCGGGACAGGTCTCTGGAAACACCATATATTTT
v_call: TRBV9; d_call: .; j_call: TRBJ2-1; clone_size: .; cdr3_aa: CASSVVGDSYNEQFF; cdr3_nt: TGTGCCAGCAGCGTAGTAGGGGACTCCTACAATGAGCAGTTCTTC